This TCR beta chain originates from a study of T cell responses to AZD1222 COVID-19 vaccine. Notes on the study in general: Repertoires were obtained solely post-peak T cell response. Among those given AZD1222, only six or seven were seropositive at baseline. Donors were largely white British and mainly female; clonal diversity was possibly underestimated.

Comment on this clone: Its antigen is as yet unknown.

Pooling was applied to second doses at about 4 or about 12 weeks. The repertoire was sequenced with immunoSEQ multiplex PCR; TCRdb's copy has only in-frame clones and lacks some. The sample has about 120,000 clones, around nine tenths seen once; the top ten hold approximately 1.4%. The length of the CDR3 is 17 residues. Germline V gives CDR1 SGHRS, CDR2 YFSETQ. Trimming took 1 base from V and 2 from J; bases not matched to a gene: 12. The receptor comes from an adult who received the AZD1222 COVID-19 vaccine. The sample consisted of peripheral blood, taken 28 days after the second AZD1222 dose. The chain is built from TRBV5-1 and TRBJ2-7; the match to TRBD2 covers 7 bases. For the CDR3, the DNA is TGCGCCAGCAGCTTGTCCGCTAGCGGTTCGGTGGCCTACGAGCAGTACTTC. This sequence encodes CASSLSASGSVAYEQYF.